A selection of T cell receptor beta chains follows, all from one sample in a study of T cell responses to AZD1222 COVID-19 vaccine. Sequencing was performed with immunoSEQ multiplex PCR; in TCRdb, only in-frame clones are kept and a portion is missing. Of roughly 130,000 clones in the sample, 85% to 90% were seen once. This sample comprised peripheral blood, obtained on day 0 of AZD1222 vaccination. All receptors come from an adult in good health. The CDR3 runs from the conserved cysteine through the conserved F or W. A D gene is named only where the DNA matches it firmly.

d_call j_call v_call cdr3_nt cdr3_aa
- TRBJ1-6 TRBV6-5 TGTGCCAGCACAGATGCAAATTCACCCCTCCACTTT CASTDANSPLHF
TRBD2 TRBJ2-1 TRBV29-1 TGCAGCGTTGACGGGACTAGCGGCCAGAATGAGCAGTTCTTC CSVDGTSGQNEQFF
TRBD2 TRBJ2-1 TRBV11-1 TGTGCCAGCAGCTCAAAGCAGCGGGGGGGTTACAATGAGCAGTTCTTC CASSSKQRGGYNEQFF
- TRBJ1-1 TRBV11-2 TGTGCCAGCTCACGGGGGTGGACTGAAGCTTTCTTT CASSRGWTEAFF
- TRBJ2-3 TRBV3-1/TRBV3-2 TGTGCCAGCAGCCAAGCAGATACGCAGTATTTT CASSQADTQYF
- TRBJ1-2 TRBV19 TGTGCCAGTAGTATTAAGGGAGCTAACTATGGCTACACCTTC CASSIKGANYGYTF
- TRBJ1-5 TRBV7-6 TGTGCCAGCAGCACAGCCGGGCCCCAGCATTTT CASSTAGPQHF
TRBD1 TRBJ1-5 TRBV7-6 TGTGCCAGCAGCTTAGGGTGGGGGACAGGGGGATCGATCGATCAGCCCCAGCATTTT CASSLGWGTGGSIDQPQHF
- TRBJ1-1 TRBV7-3 TGTGCCAGCAGTCAGGTGGGGGACGGGGTGGCTTTCTTT CASSQVGDGVAFF
- TRBJ2-4 TRBV2 TGTGCCAGCAGCCGGAGGCCGGGTGCCAAAAACATTCAGTACTTC CASSRRPGAKNIQYF